A single sample is the source of the 18 T cell receptor beta chains below, sequenced in a study of T cell repertoires in cytomegalovirus infection. TCRdb used MiXCR to reprocess the reads, holding one entry per CDR3 protein. The sample includes 70,000 to 95,000 distinct CDR3 sequences, about 29% seen only once; the top ten take about 72%. These receptors have no known antigen. The specimen was CD8+ T cells from cultured PBMCs, collected from culture after CMV antigen stimulation. These receptors originate from a human donor in good health (CMV status not recorded). Some clones in this sample may be carry-over from other donors' samples.

This clonotype was seen repeatedly, ten times or more. The chain recombines TRBV7-2 with TRBJ2-1, with TRBD1 matching over 7 bases. This CDR3 spans 12 amino acids. The trim removed 8 bases at V and 6 bases at J, leaving 4 bases unmatched. Germline CDR1 reads SGHTA; CDR2 reads FQGNSA. The CDR3 region has the DNA TGTGCCAGCCAGGGGGTTACCAATGAGCAGTTCTTC. Protein: CASQGVTNEQFF.

This clonotype was counted a few times. V gene TRBV7-9 combines with J gene TRBJ2-2; D unclear. There are 13 residues in the CDR3. Trimming took off 3 bases at V and 4 bases at J, with 6 bases between the two ends. Germline CDR1 reads SEHNR; CDR2 reads FQNEAQ (reference sequence). Here the CDR3 reads CASSFGPTGELFF. CDR3 nucleotide sequence: TGTGCCAGCAGCTTTGGCCCCACCGGGGAGCTGTTTTTT.

Only a few counts were recorded for this clonotype. This sequence joins TRBV7-3 and TRBJ1-2; tentative D call: TRBD1 (6 bases). The V end lost 1 base, the J end lost 6 bases, and 21 bases lay between the germline ends. CDR1 SGHTA and CDR2 FQGTGA come from the germline V gene. This CDR3 is 17 amino acids long. The CDR3 nucleotides read TGTGCCAGCAGCTTAAACCTCGGGCGAGGGGGAATGAATGGCTACACCTTC. This codes for CASSLNLGRGGMNGYTF.

This clonotype was observed a few times. The rearrangement links TRBV7-6 to TRBJ2-3; the D call may be TRBD1 or TRBD2 (6 bases each). Germline V CDR1 and CDR2: SGHVS, FNYEAQ. The CDR3 loop spans 14 amino acids. Trimming stripped 5 bases from V and 5 bases from J, with 14 bases between. The DNA for the CDR3 is TGTGCCAGCAGCCCCATGGGGGGCGGAGATACGCAGTATTTT. It translates to CASSPMGGGDTQYF.

This chain joins TRBV9 and TRBJ2-7; 7 bases fit TRBD1. This CDR3 is built from 14 residues. From germline, CDR1 is SGDLS and CDR2 YYNGEE. The V segment lost 3 bases and the J segment 7 bases; nucleotides outside the gene matches: 10. Here the CDR3 reads CASSATGLTVEQYF. The CDR3 nucleotides are TGTGCCAGCAGCGCGACAGGGCTAACGGTGGAGCAGTACTTC. The full variable domain, in which reference TRBV9 and TRBJ2-7 provide the parts outside the CDR3, is DSGVTQTPKHLITATGQRVTLRCSPRSGDLSVYWYQQSLDQGLQFLIQYYNGEERAKGNILERFSAQQFPDLHSELNLSSLELGDSALYFCASSATGLTVEQYFGPGTRLTVT.

This sequence joins TRBV6-8 and TRBJ1-3; D not certain. This CDR3 comprises 16 residues. V lost 0 bases and J 0 bases, leaving 9 bases between the germline ends. Germline V CDR1 and CDR2: MNHGY, SAAAGT. CDR3 region: CASSYSAAFSGNTIYF. CDR3 bases: TGTGCCAGCAGTTACTCGGCGGCGTTCTCTGGAAACACCATATATTTT.

This clonotype was counted many times. The CDR3 region is CASRIDSGTTEAFF. DNA for the CDR3: TGTGCCAGCAGGATAGACAGTGGGACAACTGAAGCTTTCTTT. The V call is TRBV6-5, the J call TRBJ1-1; TRBD1 might be the D (6 bases). The ends were cut back, 6 bases at V and 5 bases at J, with 16 bases in the middle. This CDR3 is 14 amino acids long. CDR1 and CDR2 (germline): MNHEY, SVGAGI.

This clonotype occurred many times. The V gene is TRBV9, the J gene TRBJ2-7, with 7 bases matching TRBD2. V dropped 4 bases and J dropped 0; count of bases not matched to a gene: 7. Germline values: CDR1 SGDLS, CDR2 YYNGEE. CDR3 length: 15 amino acids. This CDR3 reads CASSSSSGSSYEQYF. The DNA for the CDR3 is TGTGCCAGCAGCTCCTCTAGCGGTAGCTCCTACGAGCAGTACTTC.

This clonotype was counted many times. V is TRBV7-6 and J is TRBJ2-5, with D perhaps matching TRBD1 (6 bases). The CDR3 sequence is 15 residues long. Trimming left V 2 bases short and J 5 bases short, with 15 bases between. The V gene's germline CDR1 is SGHVS and CDR2 FNYEAQ. DNA of the CDR3: TGTGCCAGCAGCTTATCCACAGGGACCCCGGAGACCCAGTACTTC. This gives the protein CASSLSTGTPETQYF.

The chain is built from TRBV15 and TRBJ2-1, with a weak D call TRBD1 (5 bases). Germline V gene data show CDR1 as LNHNV and CDR2 as YYDKDF (reference sequence). The V gene lost 5 bases and the J gene lost 0 bases, with 11 bases spanning the gap. This CDR3 is 15 amino acids long. CDR3 DNA: TGTGCCACCAGCTCTGTGGGGCGCTCCTACAATGAGCAGTTCTTC. Protein: CATSSVGRSYNEQFF.

There are a few counts of this clonotype. This sequence joins TRBV2 and TRBJ1-1, with TRBD1 identical over 10 bases. This CDR3 region has 15 residues. Germline CDR1 is SNHLY and CDR2 is FYNNEI. J gave up 1 base and V 5 bases, and 4 bases lay outside the gene matches. The CDR3 coding sequence is TGTGCCAGCAGTAGACAGGGGGCACGGAACACTGAAGCTTTCTTT. It specifies CASSRQGARNTEAFF.

In its sample, this clonotype was seen a few times. The V call is TRBV5-4, the J call TRBJ2-2, with TRBD1 matching 9 bases. Germline CDR1 SGHNT, CDR2 YYREEE (reference sequence). This CDR3 contains 16 residues. J gave up 5 bases and V 0 bases, and 5 bases lay outside the gene matches. The CDR3 sequence: CASSLGGTGRTGELFF. CDR3 sequence (DNA): TGTGCCAGCAGCTTGGGGGGGACAGGGAGAACCGGGGAGCTGTTTTTT.

The V gene is TRBV15, the J gene TRBJ2-3; the match to TRBD2 covers 8 bases. V lost 3 bases, J lost 3 bases, and 5 bases stayed unmatched. The CDR3 has 15 residues. Germline V CDR1 and CDR2: LNHNV, YYDKDF (reference sequence). The CDR3 sequence is CATSSLAGTTDTQYF. The CDR3 nucleotides read TGTGCCACCAGCAGCTTAGCGGGGACAACAGATACGCAGTATTTT.

There are a few counts of this clonotype. The J gene is TRBJ2-1, the V gene TRBV7-6; D gene uncertain. The CDR3 totals 15 residues. CDR1 and CDR2 (germline): SGHVS, FNYEAQ. The V gene lost 5 bases and the J gene lost 4 bases, with 15 bases spanning the gap. The CDR3 sequence: CASSPPSTLYNEQFF. The CDR3 coding sequence is TGTGCCAGCAGCCCTCCCTCCACACTATACAATGAGCAGTTCTTC. Supplemented by reference TRBV7-6 and TRBJ2-1, the full variable domain reads GAGVSQSPRYKVTKRGQDVALRCDPISGHVSLYWYRQALGQGPEFLTYFNYEAQQDKSGLPNDRFSAERPEGSISTLTIQRTEQRDSAMYRCASSPPSTLYNEQFFGPGTRLTVL.

CDR3 DNA sequence: TGCGCCAGCAGTAACCTGGGAGAGACCCAGTACTTC. Amino acids: CASSNLGETQYF. This chain joins TRBV4-1 and TRBJ2-5; D gene uncertain. In germline, CDR1 is MGHRA, CDR2 YSYEKL. Between the trimmed V and J ends, which lost 6 bases and 4 bases, there was a span of 9 bases. This CDR3 contains 12 residues.

This clonotype was detected ten times or more. The gene calls are TRBV6-1 and TRBJ1-3, with D hard to call. CDR1 is MNHNS and CDR2 is SASEGT in the germline V gene. Deletions cut 6 bases from V and 4 bases from J, with 16 bases between. The CDR3 is made up of 15 amino acids. Here the CDR3 DNA reads TGTGCCAGCAGAAGCGACCCGGCAGGAGGAAACACCATATATTTT. It encodes CASRSDPAGGNTIYF.

The chain carries TRBV4-1 and TRBJ1-1; TRBD1 is a possible D gene (5 bases). V gave up 4 bases and J gave up 8 bases, with 14 bases separating them. There are 13 residues in the CDR3. Germline V gene lookup returns CDR1 MGHRA and CDR2 YSYEKL. CDR3 sequence reads: CASSRGGGGEAFF. In nucleotides, the CDR3 is TGCGCCAGCAGCCGCGGGGGGGGGGGAGAAGCTTTCTTT.

The chain recombines TRBV11-3 with TRBJ2-2; TRBD1 is a possible D gene (6 bases). V lost 4 bases to trimming and J lost 1 base, with 7 bases between them. The germline CDR1 and CDR2 sequences are SGHNT and YENEEA. CDR3 length: 14 residues. The CDR3 sequence is CASSSDRNTGELFF. The CDR3 coding sequence is TGTGCCAGCAGCTCGGACAGGAACACCGGGGAGCTGTTTTTT.